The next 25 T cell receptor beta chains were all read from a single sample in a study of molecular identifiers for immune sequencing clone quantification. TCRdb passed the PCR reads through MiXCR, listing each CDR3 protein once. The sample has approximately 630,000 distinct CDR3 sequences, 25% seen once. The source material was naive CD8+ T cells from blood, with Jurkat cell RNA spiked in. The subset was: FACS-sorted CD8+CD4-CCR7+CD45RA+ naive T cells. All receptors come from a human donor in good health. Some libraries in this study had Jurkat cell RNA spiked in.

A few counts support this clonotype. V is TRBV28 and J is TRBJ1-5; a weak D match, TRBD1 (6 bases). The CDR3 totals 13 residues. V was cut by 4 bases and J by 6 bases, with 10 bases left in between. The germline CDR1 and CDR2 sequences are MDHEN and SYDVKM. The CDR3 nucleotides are TGTGCCAGCAGTTCCAGGGGTTTTCAGCCCCAGCATTTT. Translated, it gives CASSSRGFQPQHF.

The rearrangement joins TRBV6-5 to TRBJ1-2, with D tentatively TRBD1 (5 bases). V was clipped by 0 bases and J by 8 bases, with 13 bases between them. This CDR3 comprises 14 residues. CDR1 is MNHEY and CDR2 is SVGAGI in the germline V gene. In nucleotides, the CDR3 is TGTGCCAGCAGTTACTCAGGAGGGACTCGGGGCTACACCTTC. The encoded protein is CASSYSGGTRGYTF.

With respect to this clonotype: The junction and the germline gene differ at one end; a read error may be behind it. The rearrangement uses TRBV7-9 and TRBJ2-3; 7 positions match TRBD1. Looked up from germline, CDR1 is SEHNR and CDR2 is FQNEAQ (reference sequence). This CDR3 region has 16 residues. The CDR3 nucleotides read TGTGCCAGCAGCATCTGGACAGGCCCCAGCACAGCTACGCAGTATTTT. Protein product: CASSIWTGPSTATQYF. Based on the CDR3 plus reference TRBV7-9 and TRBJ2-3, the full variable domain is DTGVSQNPRHKITKRGQNVTFRCDPISEHNRLYWYRQTLGQGPEFLTYFQNEAQLEKSRLLSDRFSAERPKGSFSTLEIQRTEQGDSAMYLCASSIWTGPSTATQYFGPGTRLTVL.

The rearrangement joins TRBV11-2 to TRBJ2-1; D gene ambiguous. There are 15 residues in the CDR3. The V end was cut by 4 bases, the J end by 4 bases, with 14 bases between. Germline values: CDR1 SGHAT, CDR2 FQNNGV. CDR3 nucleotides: TGTGCCAGCAGCTCGACTGGATCGAGGTACAATGAGCAGTTCTTC. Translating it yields CASSSTGSRYNEQFF.

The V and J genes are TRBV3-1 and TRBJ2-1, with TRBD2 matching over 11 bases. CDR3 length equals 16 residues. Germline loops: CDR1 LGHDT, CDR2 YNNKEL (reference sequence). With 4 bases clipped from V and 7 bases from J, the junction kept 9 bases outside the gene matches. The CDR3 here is CASSRGLADPDNEQFF. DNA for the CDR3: TGTGCCAGCAGCCGGGGACTAGCGGACCCAGATAATGAGCAGTTCTTC.

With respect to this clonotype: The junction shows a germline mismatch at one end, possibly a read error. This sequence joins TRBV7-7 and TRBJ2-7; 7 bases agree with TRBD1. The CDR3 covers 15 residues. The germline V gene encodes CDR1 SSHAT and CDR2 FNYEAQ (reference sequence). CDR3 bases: TGTGCTAGCAGCCCGGGACAGCCGAACTCCTACGAGCAGTACTTC. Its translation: CASSPGQPNSYEQYF.

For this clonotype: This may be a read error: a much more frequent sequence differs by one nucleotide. CDR3 nucleotide sequence: TGTGCCAGCAGCGTAGGAGTAGGTGGAGGCGGTGCGCAGTTCTTC. Its protein is CASSVGVGGGGAQFF. The chain has TRBV9 and TRBJ2-1, with D possibly being TRBD2 (5 bases). CDR1 and CDR2 from the germline V gene are SGDLS and YYNGEE. The CDR3 is made up of 15 amino acids. V lost 0 bases, J lost 12 bases, and 19 bases lay in between.

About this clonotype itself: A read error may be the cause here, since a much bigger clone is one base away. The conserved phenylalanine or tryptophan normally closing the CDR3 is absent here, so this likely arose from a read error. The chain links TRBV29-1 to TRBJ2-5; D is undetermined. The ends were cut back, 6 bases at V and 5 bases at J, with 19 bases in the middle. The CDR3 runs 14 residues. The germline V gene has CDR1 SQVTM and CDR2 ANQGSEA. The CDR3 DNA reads TGCAGCGTGGGGTACAGACCCGATTTGGAGACCCAGTACCTC. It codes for CSVGYRPDLETQYL.

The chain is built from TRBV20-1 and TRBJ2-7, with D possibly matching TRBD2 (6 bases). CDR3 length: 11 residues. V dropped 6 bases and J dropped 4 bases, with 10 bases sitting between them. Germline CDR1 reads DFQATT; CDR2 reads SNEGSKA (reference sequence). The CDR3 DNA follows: TGCAGTGCCGGGGGTGGGTACGAGCAGTACTTC. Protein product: CSAGGGYEQYF.

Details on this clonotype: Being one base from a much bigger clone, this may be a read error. For the CDR3, the DNA is TGTGCCAGCAGCCCCACGGGGGTACAAGAGGCCCAGTACTTC. This translates into CASSPTGVQEAQYF. The chain joins TRBV5-5 to TRBJ2-5, with D possibly being TRBD2 (6 bases). CDR1 and CDR2 from the germline V gene are SGHKS and YYEKEE (reference sequence). CDR3 length: 14 residues.

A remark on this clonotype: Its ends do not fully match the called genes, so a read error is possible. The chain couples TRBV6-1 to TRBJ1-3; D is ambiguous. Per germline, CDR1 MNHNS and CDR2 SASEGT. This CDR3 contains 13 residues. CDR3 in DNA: TGTGCCAGCAGTCCCCTCGGTGGAGACACCATATATTTT. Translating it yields CASSPLGGDTIYF.

CDR3 coding DNA: TGTGCCAGCAGCTTAGGCGGACTAGCGGGAGGGCCTTATGAGCAGTTCTTC. Translated: CASSLGGLAGGPYEQFF. The rearrangement joins TRBV7-2 to TRBJ2-1, with 15 bases matching TRBD2. Germline loops: CDR1 SGHTA, CDR2 FQGNSA. V lost 1 base to trimming and J lost 8 bases; unmatched junction nucleotides: 6. The CDR3 totals 17 residues.

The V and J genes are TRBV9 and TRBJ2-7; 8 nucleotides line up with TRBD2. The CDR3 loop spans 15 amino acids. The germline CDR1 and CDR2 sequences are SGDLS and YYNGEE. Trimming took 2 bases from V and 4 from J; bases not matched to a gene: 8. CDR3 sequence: CASSVGGLDTYEQYF. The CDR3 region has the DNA TGTGCCAGCAGCGTCGGGGGACTAGATACGTACGAGCAGTACTTC.

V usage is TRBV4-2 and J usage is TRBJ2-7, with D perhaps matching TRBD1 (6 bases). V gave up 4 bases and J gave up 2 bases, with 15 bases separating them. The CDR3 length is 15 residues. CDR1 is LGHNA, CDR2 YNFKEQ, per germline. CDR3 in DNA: TGTGCCAGCAGCCCAACAATCACAGGGACCTACGAGCAGTACTTC. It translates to CASSPTITGTYEQYF.

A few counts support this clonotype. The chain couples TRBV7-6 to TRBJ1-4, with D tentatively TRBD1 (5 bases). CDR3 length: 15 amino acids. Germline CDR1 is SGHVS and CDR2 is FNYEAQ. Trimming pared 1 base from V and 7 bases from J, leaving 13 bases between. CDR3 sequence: CASSLEGQGGEKLFF. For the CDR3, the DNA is TGTGCCAGCAGCTTAGAGGGGCAGGGTGGTGAAAAACTGTTTTTT.

The CDR3 nucleotides read TGTGCCAGCAGCCAAGAAGACCGCTTCACAGATACGCAGTATTTT. This translates into CASSQEDRFTDTQYF. The rearrangement links TRBV3-2 to TRBJ2-3; the table's D call, TRBD2, was not checked against the DNA. TRBV3-2 is a pseudogene segment. The CDR3 extends over 15 amino acids.

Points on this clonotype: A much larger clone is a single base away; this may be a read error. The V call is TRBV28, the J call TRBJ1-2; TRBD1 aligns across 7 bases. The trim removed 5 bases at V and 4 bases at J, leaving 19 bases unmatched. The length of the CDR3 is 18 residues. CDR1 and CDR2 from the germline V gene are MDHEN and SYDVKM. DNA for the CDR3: TGTGCCAGCAGTCCGTCCGGGACAGCTTCACTTATTATCTATGGCTACACCTTC. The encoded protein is CASSPSGTASLIIYGYTF.

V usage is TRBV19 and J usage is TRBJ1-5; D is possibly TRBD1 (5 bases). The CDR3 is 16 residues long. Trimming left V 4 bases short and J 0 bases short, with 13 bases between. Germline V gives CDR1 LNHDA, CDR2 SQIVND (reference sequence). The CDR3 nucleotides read TGTGCCAGTAGTACTAGACAGACTGTTAGCAATCAGCCCCAGCATTTT. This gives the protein CASSTRQTVSNQPQHF.

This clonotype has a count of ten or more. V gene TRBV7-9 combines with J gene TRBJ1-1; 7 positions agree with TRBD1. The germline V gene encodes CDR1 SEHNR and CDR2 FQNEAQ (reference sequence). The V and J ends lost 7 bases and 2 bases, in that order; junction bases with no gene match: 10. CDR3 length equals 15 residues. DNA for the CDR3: TGTGCCAGCACCAAGGGGGCCGGAATAAACACTGAAGCTTTCTTT. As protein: CASTKGAGINTEAFF. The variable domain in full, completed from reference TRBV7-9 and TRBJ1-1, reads DTGVSQNPRHKITKRGQNVTFRCDPISEHNRLYWYRQTLGQGPEFLTYFQNEAQLEKSRLLSDRFSAERPKGSFSTLEIQRTEQGDSAMYLCASTKGAGINTEAFFGQGTRLTVV.

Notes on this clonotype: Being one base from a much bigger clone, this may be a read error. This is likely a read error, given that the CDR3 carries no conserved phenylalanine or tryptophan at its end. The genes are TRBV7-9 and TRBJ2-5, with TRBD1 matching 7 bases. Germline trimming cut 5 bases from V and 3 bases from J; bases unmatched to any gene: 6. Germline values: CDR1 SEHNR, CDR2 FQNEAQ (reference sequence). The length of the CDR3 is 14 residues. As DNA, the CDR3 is TGTGCCAGCAGCCCGGGACAGCGAGAAGAGACCCAGTACCTC. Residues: CASSPGQREETQYL.

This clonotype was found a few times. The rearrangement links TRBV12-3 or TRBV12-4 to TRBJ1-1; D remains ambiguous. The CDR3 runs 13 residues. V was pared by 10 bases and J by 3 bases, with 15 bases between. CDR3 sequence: CANSWGWDTEAFF. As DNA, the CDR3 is TGTGCCAACAGCTGGGGTTGGGACACTGAAGCTTTCTTT.

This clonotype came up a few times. The CDR3: CASSPGTGGKGYTF. Here the CDR3 DNA reads TGTGCCAGCAGTCCCGGGACAGGGGGTAAAGGCTACACCTTC. The chain couples TRBV27 to TRBJ1-2, with 11 bases aligning to TRBD1. The junction had 7 bases not matched to a gene; V was cut back by 5 bases and J by 8 bases. CDR1 is MNHEY and CDR2 is SMNVEV in the germline V gene (reference sequence). The CDR3 length is 14 residues.

In DNA form, the CDR3 reads TGTGCCAGCAGTTTAGCGCATTGGAATACTAACACAGATACGCAGTATTTT. Translation: CASSLAHWNTNTDTQYF. The chain links TRBV12-3 or TRBV12-4 to TRBJ2-3; no reliable D call. The CDR3 totals 17 residues. V lost 0 bases and J lost 2, with 15 bases in between.

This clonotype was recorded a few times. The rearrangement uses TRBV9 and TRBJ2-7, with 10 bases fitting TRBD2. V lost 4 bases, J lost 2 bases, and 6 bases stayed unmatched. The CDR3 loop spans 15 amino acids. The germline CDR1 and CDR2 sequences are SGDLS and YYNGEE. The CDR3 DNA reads TGTGCCAGCAGCCCTGGGAGCGGGAGGGCCTACGAGCAGTACTTC. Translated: CASSPGSGRAYEQYF.

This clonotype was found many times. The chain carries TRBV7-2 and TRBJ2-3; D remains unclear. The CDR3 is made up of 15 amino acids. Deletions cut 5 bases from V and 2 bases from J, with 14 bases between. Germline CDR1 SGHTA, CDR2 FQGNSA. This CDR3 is CASSPRTYITDTQYF. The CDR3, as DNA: TGTGCCAGCAGCCCCCGGACCTATATCACAGATACGCAGTATTTT.